These 19 T cell receptor beta chains were all obtained from the same sample, sequenced in a study of blood T cell repertoires in COVID-19. Method: immunoSEQ multiplex PCR; TCRdb's copy keeps in-frame clones and lacks some. The table records about 96,000 clones, about 81% of them present only once. Sequencing was carried out using peripheral blood. These TCRs come from a woman aged 60 to 75 with acute or convalescent COVID-19.

The chain carries TRBV19 and TRBJ1-1; 11 positions match TRBD1. Trimming took 4 bases from V and 7 from J; bases not matched to a gene: 8. The CDR3 covers 15 residues. The germline gives CDR1 LNHDA, CDR2 SQIVND (reference sequence). CDR3 DNA: TGTGCCAGTAGTAAAGGACAGGGGGCTTCCGTTGAAGCTTTCTTT. This codes for CASSKGQGASVEAFF.

This chain joins TRBV4-2 and TRBJ2-1; D perhaps matches TRBD1 (6 bases). Deletions cut 3 bases from V and 0 bases from J, with 15 bases between. Germline V gene sequence: CDR1 LGHNA, CDR2 YNFKEQ. CDR3 size: 17 residues. The CDR3, as DNA: TGTGCCAGCAGCCACCCCCTAGGGGGTAGCTCCTACAATGAGCAGTTCTTC. It yields the protein CASSHPLGGSSYNEQFF.

CDR3 region: CASSYAWDISGNTIYF. CDR3 nucleotides: TGTGCCAGCAGTTACGCATGGGACATCTCTGGAAACACCATATATTTT. This chain joins TRBV6-6 and TRBJ1-3, with D maybe TRBD1 (6 bases). The V end was cut by 2 bases, the J end by 0 bases, with 11 bases between. This CDR3 spans 16 amino acids. Germline loops: CDR1 MNHNY, CDR2 SVGAGI (reference sequence).

The CDR3 nucleotides read TGTGCCAGCAGATTAGCGGGAAACTCCTACAATGAGCAGTTCTTC. As protein: CASRLAGNSYNEQFF. The rearrangement links TRBV6-5 to TRBJ2-1, with TRBD2 matching 8 bases. In germline, CDR1 is MNHEY, CDR2 SVGAGI. The J segment lost 0 bases and the V segment lost 6 bases, leaving 4 bases of the junction unmatched. This CDR3 has 15 residues.

V is TRBV6-5 and J is TRBJ1-6; D is uncertain. Trimming pared 6 bases from V and 8 bases from J, leaving 5 bases between. Per the germline V gene, CDR1 is MNHEY and CDR2 is SVGAGI. This CDR3 has 11 amino acids. The CDR3 coding sequence is TGTGCCAGCAGCTCGTATTCACCCCTCCACTTT. This gives the protein CASSSYSPLHF.

V usage is TRBV6-1 and J usage is TRBJ2-1, with 7 bases identical to TRBD1. Germline CDR1 is MNHNS and CDR2 is SASEGT. This CDR3 is 13 amino acids long. Trimming removed 3 bases from V and 15 bases from J; junction bases left unmatched: 11. The CDR3 nucleotides are TGTGCCAGCAGTGATAACCAAGGGGGCGAGTGGTTCTTC. Protein sequence: CASSDNQGGEWFF.

The chain combines TRBV10-3 with TRBJ2-5; 9 bases agree with TRBD1. The CDR3 consists of 14 residues. Germline V lookup: CDR1 ENHRY, CDR2 SYGVKD. Losses at the gene ends were 4 bases for V and 2 bases for J; bases not matched to a gene: 2. Here the CDR3 reads CAISGTGDQETQYF. The CDR3 DNA follows: TGTGCCATCAGTGGGACAGGGGATCAAGAGACCCAGTACTTC.

The chain has TRBV20-1 and TRBJ2-7; tentatively, D is TRBD2 (6 bases). Germline V lookup: CDR1 DFQATT, CDR2 SNEGSKA (reference sequence). Trimming removed 8 bases at V and 0 bases at J, with 8 bases between. This CDR3 has 11 residues. In nucleotides, the CDR3 is TGCAGTCAAGCGGGCTCCTACGAGCAGTACTTC. This gives the protein CSQAGSYEQYF.

This clone was observed once. V gene TRBV6-1 combines with J gene TRBJ2-1; D is unresolved. The CDR3 runs 15 residues. The V end was cut by 1 base, the J end by 4 bases, with 11 bases between. CDR1 is MNHNS and CDR2 is SASEGT in the germline V gene. CDR3 bases: TGTGCCAGCAGTGAAGGGGCAGTTCCTTACAATGAGCAGTTCTTC. This translates into CASSEGAVPYNEQFF.

V usage is TRBV6-5 and J usage is TRBJ1-1; D remains ambiguous. V was shortened by 8 bases and J by 4 bases, with 14 bases between the two germline ends. The CDR3 contains 13 residues. CDR1 and CDR2 from the germline V gene are MNHEY and SVGAGI. Written as DNA, the CDR3 is TGTGCCAGCCTCAGGTCCCGGGGCACTGAAGCTTTCTTT. Amino acids: CASLRSRGTEAFF.

This sequence joins TRBV3-1 (or the pseudogene TRBV3-2) and TRBJ1-4, with D tentatively TRBD1 (6 bases). CDR1 is LGHDT and CDR2 is YNNKEL in the germline V gene (reference sequence). Trimming stripped 7 bases from V and 3 bases from J, with 15 bases between. The CDR3 runs 15 residues. This CDR3 is CASTLRGGANEKLFF. CDR3 DNA sequence: TGTGCCAGCACCCTCCGAGGGGGGGCTAATGAAAAACTGTTTTTT.

This chain connects TRBV3-1 (or the pseudogene TRBV3-2) to TRBJ2-2, with no clear D. Germline V gives CDR1 LGHDT, CDR2 YNNKEL (reference sequence). Trimming cost V 1 base and J 0 bases, with 12 bases left between them. The CDR3 runs 17 residues. Written as DNA, the CDR3 is TGTGCCAGCAGCCAAGGAGGAAGACTTGCGAACACCGGGGAGCTGTTTTTT. Residues: CASSQGGRLANTGELFF.

This chain joins TRBV7-2 and TRBJ1-2, with 7 nucleotides matching TRBD1. This CDR3 spans 14 amino acids. V shed 4 bases, J shed 3 bases, and the junction held 5 bases outside the gene matches. The germline gives CDR1 SGHTA, CDR2 FQGNSA. In DNA, the CDR3 is TGTGCCAGCAGCTCCGTCAGGGGGGACTATGGCTACACCTTC. It specifies CASSSVRGDYGYTF.

The V call is TRBV11-3, the J call TRBJ1-1, with D uncertain. CDR1 is SGHNT and CDR2 is YENEEA in the germline V gene. V lost 1 base and J lost 0, with 9 bases in between. The CDR3 runs 15 residues. The CDR3 region has the DNA TGTGCCAGCAGCTTAGTTGGAGGGCTGAACACTGAAGCTTTCTTT. It specifies CASSLVGGLNTEAFF.

This chain links TRBV6-5 with TRBJ1-4, with D perhaps matching TRBD1 (6 bases). This CDR3 contains 13 residues. V lost 6 bases to trimming and J lost 14 bases, with 19 bases between them. In germline, CDR1 is MNHEY, CDR2 SVGAGI. The CDR3 DNA reads as TGTGCCAGCAGCCAGACGGACAGCCTAAGGCTGTTTTTT. It is translated as CASSQTDSLRLFF.

This clone was seen a handful of times. The V and J genes are TRBV4-2 and TRBJ1-2; D is uncertain. Deletions cut 4 bases from V and 5 bases from J, with 14 bases between. From germline, CDR1 is LGHNA and CDR2 YNFKEQ. This CDR3 region has 14 residues. The CDR3 DNA reads as TGTGCCAGCAGCCCCGAGGGTGCAGGATATGGCTACACCTTC. Protein sequence: CASSPEGAGYGYTF.

This chain joins TRBV29-1 and TRBJ1-4, with TRBD1 as a possible D gene (5 bases). CDR1 and CDR2 from the germline V gene are SQVTM and ANQGSEA. The CDR3 is 13 amino acids. Trimming pared 8 bases from V and 5 bases from J, leaving 15 bases between. The CDR3 nucleotides read TGCAGCACCGGAAAGGCAGGGAATGAAAAACTGTTTTTT. Translation: CSTGKAGNEKLFF.

The J gene is TRBJ2-2, the V gene TRBV15, with 7 bases lining up with TRBD2. The V segment lost 8 bases and the J segment 5 bases; nucleotides outside the gene matches: 5. The germline V gene has CDR1 LNHNV and CDR2 YYDKDF (reference sequence). The CDR3 sequence is 13 residues long. For the CDR3, the DNA is TGTGCCACCTGGGGGGGTTGGACCGGGGAGCTGTTTTTT. This codes for CATWGGWTGELFF.

This clone was found many times. The CDR3 DNA sequence: TGTGCCAGCGGACTAGCGGGGGGCAATGAGCAGTTCTTC. Its protein product is CASGLAGGNEQFF. This rearrangement joins TRBV3-1 (or the pseudogene TRBV3-2) to TRBJ2-1; 14 nucleotides agree with TRBD2. Germline-derived CDR1 and CDR2 are LGHDT and YNNKEL (reference sequence). The trim removed 8 bases at V and 6 bases at J, leaving 0 bases unmatched. The CDR3 sequence is 13 residues long.